Listed here is a single T cell receptor (beta chain). CDR1 GTSNPN and CDR2 SVGIG come from the germline V gene (reference sequence). Trimming removed 0 bases at V and 4 bases at J, with 9 bases between. This CDR3 region has 13 residues. Profiled with immunoSEQ multiplex PCR; TCRdb holds only in-frame clones, not every one. The repertoire holds roughly 160,000 clones, more than 75% seen once, with roughly 1% in the top ten. The record originates from a study of blood T cell repertoires in COVID-19. On the study more broadly: The United States, Italy and Spain provided the acute and convalescent COVID-19 samples.

Sequenced: peripheral blood. The receptor was derived from a man aged 40-55 years with acute or convalescent COVID-19. V usage is TRBV30 and J usage is TRBJ1-1; D possibly corresponds to TRBD1 (5 bases). This CDR3 is CAWSVSGGTEAFF. CDR3 nucleotide sequence: TGTGCCTGGAGTGTCTCGGGGGGCACTGAAGCTTTCTTT.